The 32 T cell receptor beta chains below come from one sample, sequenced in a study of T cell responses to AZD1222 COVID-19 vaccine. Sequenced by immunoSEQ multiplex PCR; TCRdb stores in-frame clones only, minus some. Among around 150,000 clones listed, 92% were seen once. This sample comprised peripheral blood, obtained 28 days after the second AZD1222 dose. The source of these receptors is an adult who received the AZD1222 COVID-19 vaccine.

In DNA, the CDR3 is TGTGCCAGCGGGCAGGGGCCCTACGAGCAGTACTTC. Residues: CASGQGPYEQYF. The V call is TRBV12-3 or TRBV12-4, the J call TRBJ2-7; the D gene is possibly TRBD1 (6 bases). This CDR3 region has 12 residues. Trimming shortened V by 8 bases and J by 2 bases, and 10 bases separated the two germline ends.

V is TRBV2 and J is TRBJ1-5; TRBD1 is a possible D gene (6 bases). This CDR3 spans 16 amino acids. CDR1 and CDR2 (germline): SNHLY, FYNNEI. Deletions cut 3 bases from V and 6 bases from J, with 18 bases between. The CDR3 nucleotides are TGTGCCAGCAGTGAGGAGACGGGGGGCCGGGGTCAGCCCCAGCATTTT. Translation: CASSEETGGRGQPQHF.

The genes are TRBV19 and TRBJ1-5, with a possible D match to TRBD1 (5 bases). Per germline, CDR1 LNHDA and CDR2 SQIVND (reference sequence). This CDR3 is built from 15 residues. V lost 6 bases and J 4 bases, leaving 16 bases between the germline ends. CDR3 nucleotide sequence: TGTGCCAGTAGGACTCCGGGGCCACTGAATCAGCCCCAGCATTTT. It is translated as CASRTPGPLNQPQHF.

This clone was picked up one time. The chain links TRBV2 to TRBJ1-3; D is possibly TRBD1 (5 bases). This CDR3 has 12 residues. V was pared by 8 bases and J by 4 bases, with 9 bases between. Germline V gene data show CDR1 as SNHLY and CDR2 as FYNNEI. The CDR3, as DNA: TGTGCCAGCCTGACAGACGGAAACACCATATATTTT. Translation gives CASLTDGNTIYF.

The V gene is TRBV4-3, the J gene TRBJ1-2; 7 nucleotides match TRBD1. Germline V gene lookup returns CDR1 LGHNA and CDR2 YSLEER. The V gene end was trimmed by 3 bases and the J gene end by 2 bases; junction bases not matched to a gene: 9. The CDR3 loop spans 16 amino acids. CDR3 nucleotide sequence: TGCGCCAGCAGCCAGGGCCGGGACAGTCTCAACTATGGCTACACCTTC. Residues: CASSQGRDSLNYGYTF.

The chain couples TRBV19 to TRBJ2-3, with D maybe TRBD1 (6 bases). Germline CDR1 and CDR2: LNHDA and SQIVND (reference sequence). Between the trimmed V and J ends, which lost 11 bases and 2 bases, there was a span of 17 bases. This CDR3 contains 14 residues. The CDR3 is CACGQGSLTDTQYF. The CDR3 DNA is TGTGCCTGCGGCCAGGGGAGTCTCACAGATACGCAGTATTTT.

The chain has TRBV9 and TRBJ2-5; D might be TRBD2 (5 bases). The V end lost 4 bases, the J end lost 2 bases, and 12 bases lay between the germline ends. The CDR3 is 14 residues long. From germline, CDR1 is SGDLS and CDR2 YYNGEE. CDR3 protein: CASSPRTRQETQYF. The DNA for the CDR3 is TGTGCCAGCAGCCCACGGACTCGTCAAGAGACCCAGTACTTC.

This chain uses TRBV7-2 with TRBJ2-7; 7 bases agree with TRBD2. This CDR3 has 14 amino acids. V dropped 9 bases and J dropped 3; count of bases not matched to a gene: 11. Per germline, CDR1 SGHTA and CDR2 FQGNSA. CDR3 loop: CASKASGLNYEQYF. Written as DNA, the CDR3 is TGTGCCAGTAAAGCTAGCGGCCTCAACTACGAGCAGTACTTC.

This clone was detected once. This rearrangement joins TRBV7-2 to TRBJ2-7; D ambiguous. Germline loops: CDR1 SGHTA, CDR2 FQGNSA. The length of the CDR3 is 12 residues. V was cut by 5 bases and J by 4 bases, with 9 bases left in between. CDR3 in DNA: TGTGCCAGCAGCCCCGCCGCTTACGAGCAGTACTTC. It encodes CASSPAAYEQYF.

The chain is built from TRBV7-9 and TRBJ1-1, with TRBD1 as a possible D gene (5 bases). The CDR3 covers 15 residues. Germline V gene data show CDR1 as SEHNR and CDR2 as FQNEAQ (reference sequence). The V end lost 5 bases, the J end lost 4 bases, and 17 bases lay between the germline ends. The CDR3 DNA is TGTGCCAGCAGCCGTACAATCTCGGGGGGCACTGAAGCTTTCTTT. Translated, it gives CASSRTISGGTEAFF.

The CDR3 region has the DNA TGTGCCATCAGTTCCGGGACAGGGTTCACTGGAAACACCATATATTTT. This codes for CAISSGTGFTGNTIYF. This chain joins TRBV10-3 and TRBJ1-3; TRBD1 agrees at 9 bases. CDR1 is ENHRY and CDR2 is SYGVKD in the germline V gene. CDR3 length: 16 residues. V lost 5 bases to trimming and J lost 2 bases; unmatched junction nucleotides: 7.

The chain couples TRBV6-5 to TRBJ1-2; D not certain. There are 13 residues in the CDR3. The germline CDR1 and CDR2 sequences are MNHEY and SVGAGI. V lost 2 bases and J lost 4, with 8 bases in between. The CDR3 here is CASSYGYSYGYTF. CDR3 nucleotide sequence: TGTGCCAGCAGTTACGGGTACAGCTATGGCTACACCTTC.

CDR3 sequence (DNA): TGTGCCATCAGTCCCGTTCTAGCGGGGTCGAACACCGGGGAGCTGTTTTTT. Protein: CAISPVLAGSNTGELFF. V and J are TRBV10-3 and TRBJ2-2; the match to TRBD2 covers 9 bases. Trimming took 5 bases from V and 0 from J; bases not matched to a gene: 7. The CDR3 loop spans 17 amino acids. The germline CDR1 and CDR2 sequences are ENHRY and SYGVKD.

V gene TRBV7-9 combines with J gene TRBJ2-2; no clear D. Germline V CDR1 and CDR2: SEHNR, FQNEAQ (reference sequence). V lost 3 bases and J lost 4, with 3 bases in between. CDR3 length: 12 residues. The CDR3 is CASSFSTGELFF. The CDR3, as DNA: TGTGCCAGCAGCTTTTCCACCGGGGAGCTGTTTTTT.

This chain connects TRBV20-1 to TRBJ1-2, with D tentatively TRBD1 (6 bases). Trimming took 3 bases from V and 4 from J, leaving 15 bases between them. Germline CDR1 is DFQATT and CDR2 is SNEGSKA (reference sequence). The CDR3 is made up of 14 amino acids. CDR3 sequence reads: CSASYAGGSYGYTF. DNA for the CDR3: TGCAGTGCTAGTTACGCCGGGGGCAGCTATGGCTACACCTTC.

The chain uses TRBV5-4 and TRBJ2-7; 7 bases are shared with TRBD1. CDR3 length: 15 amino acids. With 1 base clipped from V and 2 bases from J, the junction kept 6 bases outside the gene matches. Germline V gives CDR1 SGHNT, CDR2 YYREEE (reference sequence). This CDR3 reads CASSLFGQETYEQYF. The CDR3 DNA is TGTGCCAGCAGCTTGTTCGGACAGGAGACCTACGAGCAGTACTTC. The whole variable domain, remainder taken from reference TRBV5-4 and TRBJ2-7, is ETGVTQSPTHLIKTRGQQVTLRCSSQSGHNTVSWYQQALGQGPQFIFQYYREEENGRGNFPPRFSGLQFPNYSSELNVNALELDDSALYLCASSLFGQETYEQYFGPGTRLTVT.

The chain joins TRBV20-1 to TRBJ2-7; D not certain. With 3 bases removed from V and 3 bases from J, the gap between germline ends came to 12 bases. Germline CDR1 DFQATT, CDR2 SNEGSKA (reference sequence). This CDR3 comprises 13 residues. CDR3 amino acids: CSASSPVSYEQYF. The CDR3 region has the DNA TGCAGTGCTAGTTCTCCAGTAAGCTACGAGCAGTACTTC.

CDR3 DNA sequence: TGTGCCAGCAGCTCTAGCGGGGGACGGCGAGAGCAGTACTTC. Protein product: CASSSSGGRREQYF. This sequence joins TRBV7-2 and TRBJ2-7; 10 nucleotides align to TRBD2. CDR1 and CDR2 (germline): SGHTA, FQGNSA. This CDR3 has 14 residues. J gave up 7 bases and V 4 bases, and 7 bases lay outside the gene matches. The whole variable domain, filled in from reference TRBV7-2 and TRBJ2-7, reads GAGVSQSPSNKVTEKGKDVELRCDPISGHTALYWYRQSLGQGLEFLIYFQGNSAPDKSGLPSDRFSAERTGGSVSTLTIQRTQQEDSAVYLCASSSSGGRREQYFGPGTRLTVT.

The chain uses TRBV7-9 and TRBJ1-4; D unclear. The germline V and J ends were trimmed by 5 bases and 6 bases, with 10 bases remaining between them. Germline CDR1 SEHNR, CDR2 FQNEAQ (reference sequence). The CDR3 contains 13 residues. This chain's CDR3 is CASSPQRDEKLFF. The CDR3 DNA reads TGTGCCAGCAGCCCACAGAGGGATGAAAAACTGTTTTTT.

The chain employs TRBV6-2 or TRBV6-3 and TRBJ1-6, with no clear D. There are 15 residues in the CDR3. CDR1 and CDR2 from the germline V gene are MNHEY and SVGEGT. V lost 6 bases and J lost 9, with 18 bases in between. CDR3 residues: CASSPMSQMGSPLHF. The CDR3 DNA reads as TGTGCCAGCAGCCCTATGTCTCAAATGGGTTCACCCCTCCACTTT.

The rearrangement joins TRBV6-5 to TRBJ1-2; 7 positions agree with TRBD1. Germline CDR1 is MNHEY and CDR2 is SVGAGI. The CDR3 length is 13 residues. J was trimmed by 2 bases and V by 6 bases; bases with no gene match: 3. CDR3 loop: CASSKGQNYGYTF. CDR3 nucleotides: TGTGCCAGCAGCAAGGGACAGAACTATGGCTACACCTTC.

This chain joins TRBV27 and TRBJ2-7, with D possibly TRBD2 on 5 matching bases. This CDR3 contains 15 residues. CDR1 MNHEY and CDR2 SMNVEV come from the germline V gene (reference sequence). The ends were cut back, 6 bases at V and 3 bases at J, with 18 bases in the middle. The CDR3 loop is CASSSTLRLNYEQYF. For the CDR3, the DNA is TGTGCCAGCAGCTCAACTCTCAGACTAAACTACGAGCAGTACTTC.

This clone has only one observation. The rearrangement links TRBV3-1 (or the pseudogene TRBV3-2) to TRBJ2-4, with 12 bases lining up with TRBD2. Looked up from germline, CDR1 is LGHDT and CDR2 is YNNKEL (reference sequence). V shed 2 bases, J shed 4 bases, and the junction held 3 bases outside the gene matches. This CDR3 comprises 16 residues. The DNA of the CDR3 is TGTGCCAGCAGCCAACCTAGCGGGGGGGCAAAAAACATTCAGTACTTC. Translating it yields CASSQPSGGAKNIQYF.

CDR3 region: CASSSGVYGETQYF. Here the CDR3 DNA reads TGTGCCAGCAGTTCAGGGGTTTACGGAGAGACCCAGTACTTC. The chain employs TRBV27 and TRBJ2-5; D perhaps matches TRBD1 (6 bases). The CDR3 covers 14 residues. Germline V gives CDR1 MNHEY, CDR2 SMNVEV (reference sequence). The V end was cut by 4 bases, the J end by 4 bases, with 13 bases between.

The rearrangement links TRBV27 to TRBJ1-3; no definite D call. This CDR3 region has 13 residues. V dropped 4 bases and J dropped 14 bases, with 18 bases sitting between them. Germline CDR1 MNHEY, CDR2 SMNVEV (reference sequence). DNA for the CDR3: TGTGCCAGCAGTTCGGGCCCTCTTAGGGTGTTATATTTT. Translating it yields CASSSGPLRVLYF.

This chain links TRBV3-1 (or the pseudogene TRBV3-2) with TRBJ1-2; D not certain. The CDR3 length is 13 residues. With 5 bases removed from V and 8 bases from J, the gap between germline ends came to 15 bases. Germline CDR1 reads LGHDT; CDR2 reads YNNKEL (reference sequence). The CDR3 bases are TGTGCCAGCAGCGGGCGATACAGTGACGGCTACACCTTC. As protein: CASSGRYSDGYTF.

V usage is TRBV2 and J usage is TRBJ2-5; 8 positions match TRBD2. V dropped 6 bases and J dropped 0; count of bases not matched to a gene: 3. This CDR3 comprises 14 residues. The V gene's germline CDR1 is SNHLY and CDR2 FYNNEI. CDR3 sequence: CASSATSDQETQYF. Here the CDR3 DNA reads TGTGCCAGCAGCGCGACTAGCGACCAAGAGACCCAGTACTTC.

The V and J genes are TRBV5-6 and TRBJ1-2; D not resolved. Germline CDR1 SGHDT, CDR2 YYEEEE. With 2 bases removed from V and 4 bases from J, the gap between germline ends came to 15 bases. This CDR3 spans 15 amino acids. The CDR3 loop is CASSFGTRPVYGYTF. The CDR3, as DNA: TGTGCCAGCAGCTTTGGAACCAGGCCGGTCTATGGCTACACCTTC.

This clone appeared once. The CDR3 sequence is CASSFLAGVNEQFF. The CDR3 DNA reads as TGCGCCAGCAGCTTCCTAGCGGGAGTAAATGAGCAGTTCTTC. The chain joins TRBV5-1 to TRBJ2-1; TRBD2 aligns across 10 bases. The CDR3 sequence is 14 residues long. The V gene end was trimmed by 2 bases and the J gene end by 7 bases; junction bases not matched to a gene: 3. Germline V lookup: CDR1 SGHRS, CDR2 YFSETQ.

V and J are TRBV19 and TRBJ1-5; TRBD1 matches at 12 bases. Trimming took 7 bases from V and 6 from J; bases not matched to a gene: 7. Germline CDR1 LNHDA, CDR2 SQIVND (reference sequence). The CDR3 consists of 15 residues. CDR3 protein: CASTRDRGQSQPQHF. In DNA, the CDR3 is TGTGCCAGTACCCGGGACAGGGGGCAGAGTCAGCCCCAGCATTTT.

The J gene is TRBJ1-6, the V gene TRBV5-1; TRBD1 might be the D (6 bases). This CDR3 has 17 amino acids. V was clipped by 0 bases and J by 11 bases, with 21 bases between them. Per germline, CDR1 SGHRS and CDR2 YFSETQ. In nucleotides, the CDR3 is TGCGCCAGCAGCTTGGATGTCGCCGGCCTGGGGGGGCCACCCCTCCACTTT. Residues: CASSLDVAGLGGPPLHF.

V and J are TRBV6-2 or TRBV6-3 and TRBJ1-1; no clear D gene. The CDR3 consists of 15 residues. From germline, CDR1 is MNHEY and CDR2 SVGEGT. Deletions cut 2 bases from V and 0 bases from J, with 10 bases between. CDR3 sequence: CASSYRGVVNTEAFF. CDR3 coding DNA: TGTGCCAGCAGTTACCGTGGGGTCGTGAACACTGAAGCTTTCTTT.